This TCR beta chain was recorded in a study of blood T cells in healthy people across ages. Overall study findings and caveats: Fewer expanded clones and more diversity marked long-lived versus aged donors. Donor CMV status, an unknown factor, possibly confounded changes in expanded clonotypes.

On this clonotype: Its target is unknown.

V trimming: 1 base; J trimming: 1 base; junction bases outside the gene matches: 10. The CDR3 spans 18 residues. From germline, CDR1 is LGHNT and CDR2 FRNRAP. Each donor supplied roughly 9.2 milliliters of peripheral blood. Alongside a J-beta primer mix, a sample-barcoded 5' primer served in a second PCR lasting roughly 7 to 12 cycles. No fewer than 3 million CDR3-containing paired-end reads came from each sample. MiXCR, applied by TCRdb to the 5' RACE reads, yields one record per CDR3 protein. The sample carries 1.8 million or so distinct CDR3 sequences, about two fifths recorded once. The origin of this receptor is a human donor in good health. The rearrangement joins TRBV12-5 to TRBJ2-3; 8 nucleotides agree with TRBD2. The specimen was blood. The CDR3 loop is CASGLGLSSGRGTDTQYF. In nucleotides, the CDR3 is TGTGCTAGTGGTTTGGGTCTTTCTAGCGGGCGAGGCACAGATACGCAGTATTTT.